The clone carrying this TCR beta chain appeared a few times. Its antigen remains unidentified. The data stem from a study of identical twins. General study findings and limits: Recombination models fit unrelated individuals' TCR alpha sharing but underestimated twins'. A lower insertion count was a feature of abundant cord blood beta clonotypes, with no such feature in memory repertoires.

TCRdb fed the 5' RACE reads into MiXCR, producing one record per CDR3 protein. The sample includes 500,000 or so distinct CDR3 sequences, 14% of them seen just once. Germline V lookup: CDR1 LGHNT, CDR2 FRNRAP. V lost 1 base and J lost 4, with 9 bases in between. The CDR3 sequence is 14 residues long. In addition, the sample was reused for a study of yellow fever vaccine responses in identical twins.

The material sequenced was CD4+ T cells sorted from blood. This TCR was sampled from a woman aged 18-29 years in good health. The V gene is TRBV12-5, the J gene TRBJ2-3; possible D gene TRBD1, 6 bases. The chain's CDR3 is CASGLGGGADTQYF. The CDR3 DNA is TGTGCTAGTGGTTTGGGAGGGGGAGCAGATACGCAGTATTTT.